This note documents a single TCR beta chain sequence. As yet, its antigen is unknown. This sample's time point: week 23, last vaccination. Doses comprised 300 ug of mutant IDH1 20-mer peptide each, plus topical imiquimod. The data originate from a study of a mutant IDH1 vaccine in newly diagnosed glioma. In the study overall: Before enrollment, patients got radiotherapy alone, temozolomide alone, or mostly the combination.

Method: immunoSEQ multiplex PCR; TCRdb's copy keeps in-frame clones and lacks some. This table has around 30,000 clones, approximately 88% appearing once. This specimen was PBMCs, taken from a glioma patient whose treatment included an IDH1 peptide vaccine. The TCR comes from a man in his forties with glioma.

The CDR3 bases are TGTGCCTGGAGTCAATCGGTGAACACTGAAGCTTTCTTT. This codes for CAWSQSVNTEAFF. V usage is TRBV30 and J usage is TRBJ1-1; D ambiguous. The CDR3 is 13 amino acids. V lost 2 bases and J 0 bases, leaving 7 bases between the germline ends. Germline V CDR1 and CDR2: GTSNPN, SVGIG (reference sequence).